Only a few counts were recorded for the clone carrying this TCR beta chain. Its target is unknown. The CDR3 has 16 residues. Trimming stripped 1 base from V and 1 base from J, with 13 bases between. CDR1 LGHNA and CDR2 YSLEER come from the germline V gene. The source of the sample is a study of T-cell memory formation after mild COVID-19. General observations from the study: Researchers report contracting CD4+ clones mostly in CM and EM, with CD8+ clones in EMRA. From day 15 to 85, contracting clones were balanced between CD4 and CD8, whereas later expanders leaned toward CD4+.

Constant-segment primers served in 5'RACE that generated TCR alpha and TCR beta cDNA libraries bearing sample barcodes and UMIs. TCRdb redid the calling of the 5' RACE reads with MiXCR, one entry per CDR3 protein. The sample has about 190,000 distinct CDR3 sequences; 8% to 11% are singletons. This TCR was sampled from a young man who had mild COVID-19 (a few samples of this study predate the infection). Cell type and time point are not known. The chain employs TRBV4-3 and TRBJ2-5; a weak D match, TRBD2 (6 bases). Sequences were obtained from PBMCs or a T cell subset sorted from them (not recorded which). The CDR3 protein is CASSQVRGERQETQYF. The CDR3 DNA reads TGCGCCAGCAGCCAAGTGCGCGGGGAACGCCAAGAGACCCAGTACTTC.